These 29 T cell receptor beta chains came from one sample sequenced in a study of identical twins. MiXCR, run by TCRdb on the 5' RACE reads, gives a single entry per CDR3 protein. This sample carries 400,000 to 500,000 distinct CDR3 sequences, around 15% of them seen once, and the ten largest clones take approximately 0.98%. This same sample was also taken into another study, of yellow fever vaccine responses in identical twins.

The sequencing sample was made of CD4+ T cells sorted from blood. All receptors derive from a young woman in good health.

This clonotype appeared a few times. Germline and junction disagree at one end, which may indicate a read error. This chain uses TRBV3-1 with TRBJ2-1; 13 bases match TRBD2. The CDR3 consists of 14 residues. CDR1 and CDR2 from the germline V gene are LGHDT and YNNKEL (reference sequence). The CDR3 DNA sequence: TGTGCCAGCAGCCCCGGACTAGCGGGGGCGCCGGTGATCTTC. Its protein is CASSPGLAGAPVIF.

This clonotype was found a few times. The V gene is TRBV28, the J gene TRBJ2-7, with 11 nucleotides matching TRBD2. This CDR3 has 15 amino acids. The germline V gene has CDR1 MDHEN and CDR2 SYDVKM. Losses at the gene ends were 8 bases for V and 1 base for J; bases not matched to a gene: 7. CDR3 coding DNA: TGTGCCAGCGGCGAGTTAGCGGGGGGGTCCTACGAGCAGTACTTC. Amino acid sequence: CASGELAGGSYEQYF.

Here the CDR3 DNA reads TGCAGTGCTAGTTGGACTAGCGGCAGGGGAGAGACCCAGTACTTC. Its translation: CSASWTSGRGETQYF. V is TRBV20-1 and J is TRBJ2-5; TRBD2 aligns across 10 bases. V was clipped by 3 bases and J by 4 bases; unmatched bases: 8. Per germline, CDR1 DFQATT and CDR2 SNEGSKA (reference sequence). CDR3 length: 15 amino acids.

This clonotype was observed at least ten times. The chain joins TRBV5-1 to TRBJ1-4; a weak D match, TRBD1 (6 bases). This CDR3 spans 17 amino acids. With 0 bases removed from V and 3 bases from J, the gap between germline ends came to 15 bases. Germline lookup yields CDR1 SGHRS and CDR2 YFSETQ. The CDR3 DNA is TGCGCCAGCAGCTTGGGGCCTGGGGGGGGCCCTAATGAAAAACTGTTTTTT. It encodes CASSLGPGGGPNEKLFF.

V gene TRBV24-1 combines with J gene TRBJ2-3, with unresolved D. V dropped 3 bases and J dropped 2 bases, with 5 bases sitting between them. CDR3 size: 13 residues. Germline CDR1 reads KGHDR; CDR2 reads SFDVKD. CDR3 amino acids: CATSDQPTDTQYF. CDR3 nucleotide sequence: TGTGCCACCAGTGATCAACCCACAGATACGCAGTATTTT.

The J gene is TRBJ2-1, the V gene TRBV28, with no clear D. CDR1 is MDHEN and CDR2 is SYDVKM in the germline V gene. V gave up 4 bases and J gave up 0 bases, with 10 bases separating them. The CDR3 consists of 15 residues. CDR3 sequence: CASSSRRSSYNEQFF. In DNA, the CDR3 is TGTGCCAGCAGTTCCCGACGGAGCTCCTACAATGAGCAGTTCTTC.

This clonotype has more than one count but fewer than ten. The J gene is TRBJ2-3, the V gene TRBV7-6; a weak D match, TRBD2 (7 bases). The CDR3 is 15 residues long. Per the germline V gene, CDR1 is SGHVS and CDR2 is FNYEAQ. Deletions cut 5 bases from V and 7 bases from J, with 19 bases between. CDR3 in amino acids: CASSPGGGGPYTQYF. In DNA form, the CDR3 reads TGTGCCAGCAGCCCGGGGGGCGGGGGCCCCTATACGCAGTATTTT.

CDR3 nucleotides: TGCAGCGTTGAAGTAGGGGGGAGGGGCACCGGGGAGCTGTTTTTT. Its translation is CSVEVGGRGTGELFF. This chain links TRBV29-1 with TRBJ2-2; a weak D match, TRBD2 (7 bases). In germline, CDR1 is SQVTM, CDR2 ANQGSEA. Trimming took off 1 base at V and 4 bases at J, with 13 bases between the two ends. This CDR3 region has 15 residues.

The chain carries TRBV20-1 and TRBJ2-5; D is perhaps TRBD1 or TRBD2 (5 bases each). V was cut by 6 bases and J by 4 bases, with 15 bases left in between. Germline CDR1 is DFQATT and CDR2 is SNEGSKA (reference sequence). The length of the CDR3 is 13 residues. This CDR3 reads CSAIKRGRETQYF. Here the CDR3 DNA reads TGCAGTGCCATTAAGAGGGGTAGAGAGACCCAGTACTTC.

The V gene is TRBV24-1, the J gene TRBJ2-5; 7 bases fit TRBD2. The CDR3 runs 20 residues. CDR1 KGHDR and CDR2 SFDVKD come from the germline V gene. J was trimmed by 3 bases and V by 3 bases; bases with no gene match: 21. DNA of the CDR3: TGTGCCACCAGTGATGCTCTTACTAGCGCGTCCCCTGGGGGTGAAGAGACCCAGTACTTC. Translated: CATSDALTSASPGGEETQYF.

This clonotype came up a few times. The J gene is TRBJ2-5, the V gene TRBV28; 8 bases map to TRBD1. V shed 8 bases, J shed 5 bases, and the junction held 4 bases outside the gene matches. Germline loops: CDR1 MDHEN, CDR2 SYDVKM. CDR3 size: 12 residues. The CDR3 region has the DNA TGTGCCAGCGGTGACAGGGGCGAGACCCAGTACTTC. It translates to CASGDRGETQYF.

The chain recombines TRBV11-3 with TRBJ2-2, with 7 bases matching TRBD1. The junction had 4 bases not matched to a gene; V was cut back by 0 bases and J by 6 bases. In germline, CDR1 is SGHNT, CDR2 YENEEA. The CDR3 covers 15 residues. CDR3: CASSLDGDRAGELFF. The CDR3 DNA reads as TGTGCCAGCAGCTTAGATGGGGACAGAGCCGGGGAGCTGTTTTTT.

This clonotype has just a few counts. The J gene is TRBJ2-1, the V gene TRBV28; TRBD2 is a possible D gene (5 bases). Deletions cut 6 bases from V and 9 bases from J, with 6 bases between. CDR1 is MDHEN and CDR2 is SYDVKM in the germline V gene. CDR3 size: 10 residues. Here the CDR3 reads CASRAGEQFF. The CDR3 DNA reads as TGTGCCAGCAGGGCGGGTGAGCAGTTCTTC.

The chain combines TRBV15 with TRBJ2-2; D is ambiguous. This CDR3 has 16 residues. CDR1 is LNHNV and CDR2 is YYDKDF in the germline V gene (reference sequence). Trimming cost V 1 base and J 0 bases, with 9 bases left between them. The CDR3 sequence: CATSRGLQSNTGELFF. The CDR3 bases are TGTGCCACCAGCAGAGGTTTGCAGTCGAACACCGGGGAGCTGTTTTTT. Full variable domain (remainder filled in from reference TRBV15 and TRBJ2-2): DAMVIQNPRYQVTQFGKPVTLSCSQTLNHNVMYWYQQKSSQAPKLLFHYYDKDFNNEADTPDNFQSRRPNTSFCFLDIRSPGLGDTAMYLCATSRGLQSNTGELFFGEGSRLTVL.

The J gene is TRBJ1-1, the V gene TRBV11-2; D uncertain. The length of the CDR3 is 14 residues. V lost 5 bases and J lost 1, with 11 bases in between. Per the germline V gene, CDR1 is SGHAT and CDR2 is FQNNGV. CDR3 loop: CASSPTSGNTEAFF. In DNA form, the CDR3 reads TGTGCCAGCAGCCCCACATCGGGGAACACTGAAGCTTTCTTT.

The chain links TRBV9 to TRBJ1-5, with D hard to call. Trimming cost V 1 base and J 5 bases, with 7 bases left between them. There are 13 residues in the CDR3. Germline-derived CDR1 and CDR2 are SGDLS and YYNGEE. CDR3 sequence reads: CASSVRADQPQHF. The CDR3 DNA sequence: TGTGCCAGCAGCGTAAGGGCGGATCAGCCCCAGCATTTT.

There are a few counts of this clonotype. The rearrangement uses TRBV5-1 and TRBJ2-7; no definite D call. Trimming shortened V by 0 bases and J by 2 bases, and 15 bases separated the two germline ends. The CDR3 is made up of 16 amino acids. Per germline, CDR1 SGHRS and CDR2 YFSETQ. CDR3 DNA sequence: TGCGCCAGCAGCTTGGAACCGGAACCCGCAGCCTACGAGCAGTACTTC. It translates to CASSLEPEPAAYEQYF.

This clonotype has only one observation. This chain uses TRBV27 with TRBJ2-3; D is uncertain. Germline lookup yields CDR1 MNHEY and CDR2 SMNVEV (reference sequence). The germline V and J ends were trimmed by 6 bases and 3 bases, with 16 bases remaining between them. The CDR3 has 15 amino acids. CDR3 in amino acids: CASSSSSRTTDTQYF. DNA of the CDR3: TGTGCCAGCAGCTCCAGTAGTCGCACGACAGATACGCAGTATTTT.

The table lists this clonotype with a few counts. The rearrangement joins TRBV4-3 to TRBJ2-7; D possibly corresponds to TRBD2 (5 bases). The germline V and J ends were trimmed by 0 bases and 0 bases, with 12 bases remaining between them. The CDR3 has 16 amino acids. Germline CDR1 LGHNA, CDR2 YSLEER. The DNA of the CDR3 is TGCGCCAGCAGCCAAGATCCGACTACAAACTCCTACGAGCAGTACTTC. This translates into CASSQDPTTNSYEQYF.

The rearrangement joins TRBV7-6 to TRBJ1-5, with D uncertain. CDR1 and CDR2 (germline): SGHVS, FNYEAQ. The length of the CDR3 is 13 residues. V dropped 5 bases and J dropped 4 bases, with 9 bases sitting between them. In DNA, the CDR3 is TGTGCCAGCAGCATTAGCAGAAATCAGCCCCAGCATTTT. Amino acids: CASSISRNQPQHF.

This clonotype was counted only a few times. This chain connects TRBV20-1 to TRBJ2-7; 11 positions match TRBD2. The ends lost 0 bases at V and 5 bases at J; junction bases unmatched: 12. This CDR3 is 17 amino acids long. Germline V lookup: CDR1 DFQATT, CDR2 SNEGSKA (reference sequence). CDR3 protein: CSARDRRTSGGGHEQYF. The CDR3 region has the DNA TGCAGTGCTAGAGATCGTCGCACTAGCGGGGGAGGTCACGAGCAGTACTTC.

The CDR3 spells CASSRTPGTGSYEQYF. In DNA, the CDR3 is TGCGCCAGCAGCCGAACCCCCGGGACGGGCTCCTACGAGCAGTACTTC. This chain connects TRBV4-1 to TRBJ2-7, with D perhaps TRBD1 or TRBD2 (5 bases each). This CDR3 comprises 16 residues. Trimming shortened V by 4 bases and J by 0 bases, and 16 bases separated the two germline ends. Germline V gene lookup returns CDR1 MGHRA and CDR2 YSYEKL.

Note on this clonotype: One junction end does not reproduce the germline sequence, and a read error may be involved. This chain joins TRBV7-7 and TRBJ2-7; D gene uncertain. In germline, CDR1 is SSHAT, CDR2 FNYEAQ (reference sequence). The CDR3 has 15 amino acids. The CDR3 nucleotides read TGTGCTAGCAGCCCCCGAGGCGGTAGCAACGACGAGCAGTACTTC. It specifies CASSPRGGSNDEQYF.

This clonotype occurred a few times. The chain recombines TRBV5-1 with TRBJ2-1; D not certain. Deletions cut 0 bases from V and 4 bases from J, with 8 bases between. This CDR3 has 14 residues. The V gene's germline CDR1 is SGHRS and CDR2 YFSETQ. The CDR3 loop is CASSLAAEYNEQFF. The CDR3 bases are TGCGCCAGCAGCTTGGCGGCAGAATACAATGAGCAGTTCTTC.

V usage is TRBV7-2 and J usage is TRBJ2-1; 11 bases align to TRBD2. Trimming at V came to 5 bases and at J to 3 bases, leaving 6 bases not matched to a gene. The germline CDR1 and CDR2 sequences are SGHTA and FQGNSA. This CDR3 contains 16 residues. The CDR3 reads CASSASSGGHYNEQFF. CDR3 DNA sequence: TGTGCCAGCAGCGCCTCTAGCGGGGGGCACTACAATGAGCAGTTCTTC.

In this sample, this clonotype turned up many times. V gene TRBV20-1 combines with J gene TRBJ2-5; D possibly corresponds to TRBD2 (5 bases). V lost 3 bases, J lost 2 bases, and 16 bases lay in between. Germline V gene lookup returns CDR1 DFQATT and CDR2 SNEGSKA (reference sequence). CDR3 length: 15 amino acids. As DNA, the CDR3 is TGCAGTGCTAGGAGTATCACGGGAAGACAAGAGACCCAGTACTTC. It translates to CSARSITGRQETQYF.

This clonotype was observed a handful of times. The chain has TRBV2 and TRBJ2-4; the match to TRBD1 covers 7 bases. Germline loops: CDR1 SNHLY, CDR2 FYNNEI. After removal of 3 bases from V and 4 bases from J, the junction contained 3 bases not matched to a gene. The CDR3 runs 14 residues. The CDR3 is CASSDGQDKNIQYF. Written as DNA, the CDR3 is TGTGCCAGCAGTGACGGACAGGATAAAAACATTCAGTACTTC.

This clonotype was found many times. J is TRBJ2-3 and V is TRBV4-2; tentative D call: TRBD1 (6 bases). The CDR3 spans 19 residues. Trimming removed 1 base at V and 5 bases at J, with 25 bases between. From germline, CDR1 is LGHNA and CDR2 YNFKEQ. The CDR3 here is CASSQVRSRARGNEDTQYF. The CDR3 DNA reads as TGTGCCAGCAGCCAAGTGAGGTCTCGGGCTAGGGGGAACGAAGATACGCAGTATTTT.

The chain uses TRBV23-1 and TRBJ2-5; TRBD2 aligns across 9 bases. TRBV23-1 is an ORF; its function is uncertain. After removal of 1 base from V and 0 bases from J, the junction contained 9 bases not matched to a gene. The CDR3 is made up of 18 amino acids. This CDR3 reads CASSQCKQASGNQETQYF. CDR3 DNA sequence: TGCGCCAGCAGTCAATGTAAACAGGCTAGCGGGAACCAAGAGACCCAGTACTTC.